This T cell receptor beta chain was found in a study of CD8+CD57+ T cells in acquired aplastic anemia. The overall study: Roughly 3 ug was the average amount of DNA from sorted CD4+ and CD8+ cells. Healthy donors yielded 9 million to 14 million CD4+ cell reads on average. The study, taken as a whole, reports: Patients and controls shared under 30 CD8+ CDR3 sequences, highly expressed in patients. Patients and healthy controls showed no significant CD8+ Simpson's diversity difference.

TCR beta VDJ and CDR3 were profiled, and genomic DNA was the template. Each CDR3 protein gets one entry after TCRdb re-called the reads with MiXCR. The sample lists about 210,000 distinct CDR3 sequences; roughly 35% were seen once. Per germline, CDR1 LNHDA and CDR2 SQIVND (reference sequence). The ends were cut back, 6 bases at V and 0 bases at J, with 15 bases in the middle. The CDR3 runs 16 residues. This clonotype has a count of ten or more. Its matching antigen is unknown. This receptor was obtained from a human donor in good health, serving as a control. Material: sorted CD4+, CD8+, or CD8+CD57+ T cells (not recorded which) from PBMCs. The rearrangement joins TRBV19 to TRBJ1-5; possible D gene TRBD1, 6 bases. CDR3 region: CASRVTGAYSNQPQHF. The CDR3 region has the DNA TGTGCCAGTAGGGTCACGGGGGCATATAGCAATCAGCCCCAGCATTTT.